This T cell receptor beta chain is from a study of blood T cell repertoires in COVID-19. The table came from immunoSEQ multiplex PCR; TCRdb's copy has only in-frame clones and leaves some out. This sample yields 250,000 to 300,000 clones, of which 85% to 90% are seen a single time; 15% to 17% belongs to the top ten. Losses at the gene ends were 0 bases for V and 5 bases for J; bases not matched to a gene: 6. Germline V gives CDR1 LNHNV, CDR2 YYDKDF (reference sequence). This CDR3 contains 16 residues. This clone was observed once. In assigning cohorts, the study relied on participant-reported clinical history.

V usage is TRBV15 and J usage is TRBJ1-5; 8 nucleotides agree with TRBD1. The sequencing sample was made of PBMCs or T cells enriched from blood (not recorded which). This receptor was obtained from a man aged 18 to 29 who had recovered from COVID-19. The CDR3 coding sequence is TGTGCCACCAGCAGAGATCGGCAGGGGGCTTATCAGCCCCAGCATTTT. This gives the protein CATSRDRQGAYQPQHF.